This T cell receptor (beta chain) was identified in a study of cytomegalovirus exposure and HLA in healthy donors. Across the study: Earlier, some 180 million T cells were analyzed, and 117 million unique TCR beta sequences were found among them.

Both 60 Vbeta primers and 13 Jbeta primers went into the PCR. Data came from immunoSEQ multiplex PCR; TCRdb stores just in-frame clones and leaves some out. The table has tens of thousands of clones, around three quarters seen once; the top ten hold around 6%. The CDR3 is 12 residues long. V gave up 7 bases and J gave up 0 bases, with 9 bases separating them. CDR1 is SQVTM and CDR2 is ANQGSEA in the germline V gene. Concerning this clone itself: Antigen: not known.

Findings of the study overall: More clonal expansion characterized HLA-associated TCR beta chains than equally common others in a later analysis. Earlier results showed most TCR beta V segments being productive about 87% or about 30% of the time.

V usage is TRBV29-1 and J usage is TRBJ1-1; tentative D call: TRBD1 (6 bases). Sequencing used PBMCs. This TCR was sampled from a man aged 45-65 years in good health and CMV-seronegative. The CDR3 loop reads CSGGQLNTEAFF. The CDR3 bases are TGCAGCGGGGGACAATTGAACACTGAAGCTTTCTTT.